Shown below are 3 T cell receptor beta chains from a single sample sequenced in a study of blood T cells in healthy people across ages. A sample-barcoded 5' primer and a J-beta primer mix were used in a second PCR of roughly 7 to 12 cycles. One entry per CDR3 protein results from TCRdb running MiXCR on the 5' RACE reads. Among around 990,000 distinct CDR3 sequences listed, 35% to 45% were seen once. What was sequenced was blood. These receptors originate from a man aged 18 to 35 in good health.

This clonotype has more than one count but fewer than ten. The gene calls are TRBV28 and TRBJ2-1, with a weak D call TRBD2 (7 bases). The CDR3 is 19 residues long. Trimming removed 1 base from V and 0 bases from J, with 19 bases in between. Per germline, CDR1 MDHEN and CDR2 SYDVKM. CDR3 nucleotide sequence: TGTGCCAGCAGTTTATCGGGGGGCCCAACGATGAGCTCCTACAATGAGCAGTTCTTC. Protein sequence: CASSLSGGPTMSSYNEQFF.

The V call is TRBV12-3 or TRBV12-4, the J call TRBJ1-5; 7 bases line up with TRBD1. Trimming took 6 bases from V and 6 from J; bases not matched to a gene: 11. The CDR3 has 15 residues. This CDR3 reads CASRTRAGGGQPQHF. The CDR3 DNA sequence: TGTGCCAGCAGGACCCGGGCAGGGGGTGGTCAGCCCCAGCATTTT.

The V gene is TRBV7-2, the J gene TRBJ1-5; 7 bases agree with TRBD1. Germline CDR1 is SGHTA and CDR2 is FQGNSA. V was pared by 5 bases and J by 3 bases, with 4 bases of the junction left unmatched. CDR3 length: 14 amino acids. The DNA of the CDR3 is TGTGCCAGCAGCAAGGGACAGCCCAATCAGCCCCAGCATTTT. It translates to CASSKGQPNQPQHF.